These 11 T cell receptor beta chains share one sample of origin, sequenced in a study of blood T cell repertoires in COVID-19. Clones were sequenced by immunoSEQ multiplex PCR, and TCRdb holds only the in-frame ones, with some missing. The sample consists of 320,000 or so clones, 88% of them appearing once. The source material was PBMCs or T cells enriched from blood (not recorded which). All receptors come from a man aged 25-45 years who had recovered from COVID-19.

The J gene is TRBJ2-7, the V gene TRBV5-1; TRBD1 matches at 7 bases. Germline V gene sequence: CDR1 SGHRS, CDR2 YFSETQ. This CDR3 spans 14 amino acids. The V and J ends lost 4 bases and 0 bases, in that order; junction bases with no gene match: 4. DNA of the CDR3: TGCGCCAGCAGCCCGGGGACAGACTCCTACGAGCAGTACTTC. This codes for CASSPGTDSYEQYF.

The rearrangement joins TRBV18 to TRBJ1-2; 9 bases are shared with TRBD1. Germline values: CDR1 KGHSH, CDR2 LQKENI. The CDR3 runs 14 residues. V dropped 3 bases and J dropped 2; count of bases not matched to a gene: 1. CDR3 residues: CASSPGQGNYGYTF. The CDR3 nucleotides are TGTGCCAGCTCACCCGGACAGGGGAACTATGGCTACACCTTC.

V gene TRBV28 combines with J gene TRBJ1-2, with D perhaps TRBD1 (6 bases). Germline V gene sequence: CDR1 MDHEN, CDR2 SYDVKM. V was shortened by 4 bases and J by 7 bases, with 10 bases between the two germline ends. The CDR3 extends over 12 amino acids. The CDR3 here is CASSSTGFGYTF. Written as DNA, the CDR3 is TGTGCCAGCAGTTCAACAGGGTTTGGCTACACCTTC.

This chain uses TRBV9 with TRBJ2-2; 11 nucleotides line up with TRBD1. The CDR3 consists of 17 residues. The J segment lost 4 bases and the V segment lost 4 bases, leaving 9 bases of the junction unmatched. CDR1 and CDR2 from the germline V gene are SGDLS and YYNGEE. CDR3 sequence reads: CASSTRTGGVVTGELFF. The CDR3 region has the DNA TGTGCCAGCAGCACCAGGACAGGGGGCGTCGTCACCGGGGAGCTGTTTTTT. Using reference TRBV9 and TRBJ2-2 for the parts outside the CDR3, the full variable domain is DSGVTQTPKHLITATGQRVTLRCSPRSGDLSVYWYQQSLDQGLQFLIQYYNGEERAKGNILERFSAQQFPDLHSELNLSSLELGDSALYFCASSTRTGGVVTGELFFGEGSRLTVL.

V usage is TRBV10-1 and J usage is TRBJ1-6, with 9 bases identical to TRBD1. The CDR3 loop spans 13 amino acids. Germline trimming cut 6 bases from V and 10 bases from J; bases unmatched to any gene: 4. The germline V gene has CDR1 WNHNN and CDR2 SYGVQD (reference sequence). The CDR3 nucleotides read TGCGCCAGCAGCCGGGACAGGGTGTCACCCCTCCACTTT. Its translation is CASSRDRVSPLHF.

The V and J genes are TRBV5-1 and TRBJ2-7; possible D gene TRBD1, 6 bases. The CDR3 runs to 14 residues. Germline loops: CDR1 SGHRS, CDR2 YFSETQ. V lost 2 bases and J 4 bases, leaving 13 bases between the germline ends. CDR3 bases: TGCGCCAGCAGCTTAAGTCAGGGGACATACGAGCAGTACTTC. Its translation is CASSLSQGTYEQYF.

This clone was picked up one time. The rearrangement links TRBV9 to TRBJ1-1; 7 bases fit TRBD1. The junction had 8 bases not matched to a gene; V was cut back by 1 base and J by 5 bases. This CDR3 is 15 amino acids long. CDR1 is SGDLS and CDR2 is YYNGEE in the germline V gene. The CDR3 is CASSVSETGFTEAFF. In DNA, the CDR3 is TGTGCCAGCAGCGTATCTGAGACAGGGTTTACTGAAGCTTTCTTT. Full variable domain (rest looked up from reference TRBV9 and TRBJ1-1): DSGVTQTPKHLITATGQRVTLRCSPRSGDLSVYWYQQSLDQGLQFLIQYYNGEERAKGNILERFSAQQFPDLHSELNLSSLELGDSALYFCASSVSETGFTEAFFGQGTRLTVV.

This sequence joins TRBV6-5 and TRBJ2-7; D might be TRBD2 (7 bases). The V end lost 6 bases, the J end lost 4 bases, and 16 bases lay between the germline ends. CDR1 is MNHEY and CDR2 is SVGAGI in the germline V gene. The CDR3 is made up of 14 amino acids. The chain's CDR3 is CASSPQGGPYEQYF. In DNA, the CDR3 is TGTGCCAGCAGCCCACAGGGAGGGCCGTACGAGCAGTACTTC.

J is TRBJ1-2 and V is TRBV27; TRBD1 matches 10 bases. The CDR3 spans 15 residues. Germline CDR1 MNHEY, CDR2 SMNVEV (reference sequence). V trimming: 6 bases; J trimming: 2 bases; junction bases outside the gene matches: 6. The CDR3 nucleotides are TGTGCCAGCAGCCCGTTGGGACAGGGGAACTATGGCTACACCTTC. It yields the protein CASSPLGQGNYGYTF.

In the case of this clone: Other DNA sequences in this specimen translate into the identical CDR3. The V gene is TRBV28, the J gene TRBJ2-7; TRBD1 might be the D (6 bases). The CDR3 has 15 amino acids. Germline assignment: CDR1 MDHEN and CDR2 SYDVKM. V dropped 2 bases and J dropped 2 bases, with 13 bases sitting between them. This CDR3 reads CASSLPGQKPYEQYF. In nucleotides, the CDR3 is TGTGCCAGCAGTTTACCTGGACAGAAGCCCTACGAGCAGTACTTC.

This chain joins TRBV5-6 and TRBJ1-1; no reliable D call. The CDR3 sequence is 13 residues long. V lost 4 bases to trimming and J lost 0 bases, with 7 bases between them. Per the germline V gene, CDR1 is SGHDT and CDR2 is YYEEEE. The CDR3 sequence is CASSPGVNTEAFF. CDR3 coding DNA: TGTGCCAGCAGCCCCGGTGTGAACACTGAAGCTTTCTTT.